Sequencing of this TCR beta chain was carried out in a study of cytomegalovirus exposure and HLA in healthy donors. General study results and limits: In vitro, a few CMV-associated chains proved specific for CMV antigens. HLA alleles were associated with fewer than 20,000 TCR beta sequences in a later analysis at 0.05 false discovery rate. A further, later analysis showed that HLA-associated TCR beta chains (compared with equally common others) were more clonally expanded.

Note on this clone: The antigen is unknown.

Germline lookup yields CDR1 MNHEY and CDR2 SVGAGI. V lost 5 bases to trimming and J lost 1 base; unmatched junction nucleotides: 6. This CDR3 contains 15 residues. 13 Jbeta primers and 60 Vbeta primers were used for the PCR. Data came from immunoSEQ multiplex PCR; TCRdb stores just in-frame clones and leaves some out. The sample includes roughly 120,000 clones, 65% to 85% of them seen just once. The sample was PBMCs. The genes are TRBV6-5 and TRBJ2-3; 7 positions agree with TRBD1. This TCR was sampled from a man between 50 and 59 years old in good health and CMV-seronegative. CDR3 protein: CASSTDRVGTDTQYF. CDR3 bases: TGTGCCAGCAGTACCGACAGGGTTGGCACAGATACGCAGTATTTT.